The clone carrying this T cell receptor beta chain showed up just a few times. This sample is part of a study of T cells in Graves' hyperthyroidism and ophthalmopathy. Authors of the study amplified TCR beta CDR3 regions from RNA transcripts. The TCR CDR3 first-round RT-PCR relied on the HTBI primer set. Each CDR3 protein gets one entry after TCRdb re-called the multiplex PCR reads with MiXCR. The sample consists of 700,000 or so distinct CDR3 sequences, less than 20% of them appearing once. Sequenced input: blood. The clonotype comes from a man aged 18-30 years with Graves' hyperthyroidism.

The CDR3 DNA follows: TGTGCCAGCAGTGGACAGGGTCTTGGCAATCAGCCCCAGCATTTT. Protein: CASSGQGLGNQPQHF. V usage is TRBV6-2 or TRBV6-3 and J usage is TRBJ1-5, with TRBD1 matching over 8 bases. The CDR3 length is 15 residues. Germline V gene data show CDR1 as MNHEY and CDR2 as SVGEGT. With V trimmed by 5 bases and J by 2 bases, 5 bases remained unmatched.